Included here is one TCR beta chain sequence, with context. Libraries were prepared by immunoSEQ multiplex PCR; TCRdb keeps only in-frame clonotypes and omits some of them. The repertoire holds 13,000 or so clones, with around 78% as singletons. This entry comes from a study of blood T cell repertoires in COVID-19. The wider study: Acute and convalescent COVID-19 samples came from the United States, Italy and Spain.

The sequenced material came from peripheral blood. The sequence came from a man aged 40-50 years with active or convalescent COVID-19.

Here the CDR3 DNA reads TGCGCCAGCAGCTTGTCGGGGGGGTCCACCTACGAGCAGTACTTC. Its protein is CASSLSGGSTYEQYF. V is TRBV5-1 and J is TRBJ2-7, with 8 bases identical to TRBD2. This CDR3 is 15 amino acids long. In germline, CDR1 is SGHRS, CDR2 YFSETQ. V shed 1 base and J 2 bases; nucleotides not matched to a gene: 5.